The clone carrying this T cell receptor beta chain was counted between two and nine times. Its antigen is currently unknown. TCRdb redid the calling of the reads with MiXCR, one entry per CDR3 protein. The sample has around 800,000 distinct CDR3 sequences, approximately 32% seen once. These data originate in a study of T cell repertoires in cytomegalovirus infection. Across the study: Both recently identified HLA-C-restricted and well-studied HLA-B-restricted CMV epitopes were used in the study. Through public TCR beta signatures, both CMV infection and matching HLA type were indicated. Broader study findings: Based on cumulative public TCR beta family frequency, carriers of CMV plus the relevant HLA were identified.

Trimming took 4 bases from V and 3 from J; bases not matched to a gene: 11. Germline lookup yields CDR1 MDHEN and CDR2 SYDVKM. The CDR3 runs to 17 residues. This receptor was obtained from a human donor in good health (CMV status not recorded). Some clones in this sample may be carry-over from other donors' samples. This specimen was cultured CD8+ T cells from PBMCs, taken from culture after CMV antigen stimulation. The V and J genes are TRBV28 and TRBJ1-5, with 8 bases matching TRBD1. CDR3 coding DNA: TGTGCCAGCAGTTCTTGGACAGGGCCTAACCCCAATCAGCCCCAGCATTTT. The encoded protein is CASSSWTGPNPNQPQHF.